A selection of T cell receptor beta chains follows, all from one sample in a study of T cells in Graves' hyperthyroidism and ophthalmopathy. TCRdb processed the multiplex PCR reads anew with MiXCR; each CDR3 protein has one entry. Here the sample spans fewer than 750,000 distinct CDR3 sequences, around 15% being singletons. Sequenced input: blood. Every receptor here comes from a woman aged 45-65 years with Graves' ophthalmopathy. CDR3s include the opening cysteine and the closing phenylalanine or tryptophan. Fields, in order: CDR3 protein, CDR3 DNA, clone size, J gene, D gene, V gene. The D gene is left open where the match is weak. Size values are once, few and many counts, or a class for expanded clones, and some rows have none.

CDR3aa: CASSFGLVGMGYGYTF; CDR3nt: TGCGCCAGCAGCTTTGGCCTGGTAGGAATGGGCTATGGCTACACCTTC; abundance: NA; j_gene: TRBJ1-2; d_gene: NA; v_gene: TRBV5-1
CDR3aa: CASSYLAGGYFSTGELFF; CDR3nt: TGTGCCAGCAGTTACCTAGCGGGAGGCTATTTTAGCACCGGGGAGCTGTTTTTT; abundance: many; j_gene: TRBJ2-2; d_gene: TRBD2; v_gene: TRBV12-3/TRBV12-4
CDR3aa: CASSLDLAGHLVLHF; CDR3nt: TGTGCCAGCAGCTTGGATTTGGCAGGCCACCTTGTCCTCCACTTT; abundance: many; j_gene: TRBJ1-6; d_gene: NA; v_gene: TRBV11-2
CDR3aa: CASSRGTAYQPQHF; CDR3nt: TGTGCCAGCAGCCGCGGGACAGCGTATCAGCCCCAGCATTTT; abundance: NA; j_gene: TRBJ1-5; d_gene: TRBD1; v_gene: TRBV7-9
CDR3aa: CASRIPRPGELFF; CDR3nt: TGTGCCAGTAGGATCCCAAGGCCCGGGGAGCTGTTTTTT; abundance: NA; j_gene: TRBJ2-2; d_gene: NA; v_gene: TRBV19
CDR3aa: CASSLYRVGGYTF; CDR3nt: TGTGCCAGCAGTTTATACAGGGTGGGGGGCTACACCTTC; abundance: many; j_gene: TRBJ1-2; d_gene: NA; v_gene: TRBV28
CDR3aa: CASSQDEFVRTGELFF; CDR3nt: TGCGCCAGCAGCCAAGATGAGTTCGTGCGAACCGGGGAGCTGTTTTTT; abundance: few; j_gene: TRBJ2-2; d_gene: NA; v_gene: TRBV4-1
CDR3aa: CASSLDGGGTDTQYF; CDR3nt: TGTGCCAGCAGTTTGGACGGCGGGGGCACAGATACGCAGTATTTT; abundance: many; j_gene: TRBJ2-3; d_gene: NA; v_gene: TRBV12-3/TRBV12-4
CDR3aa: CASSYPFGSGRVDTQYF; CDR3nt: TGTGCCAGCAGTTACCCCTTTGGTAGCGGGAGGGTAGATACGCAGTATTTT; abundance: NA; j_gene: TRBJ2-3; d_gene: TRBD2; v_gene: TRBV6-2/TRBV6-3
CDR3aa: CASSLDTGVGGTDTQYF; CDR3nt: TGCGCCAGCAGCTTGGATACAGGGGTTGGGGGCACAGATACGCAGTATTTT; abundance: NA; j_gene: TRBJ2-3; d_gene: TRBD1; v_gene: TRBV5-1
CDR3aa: CASSLRRGREGSYEQYF; CDR3nt: TGTGCCAGCAGCTTAAGGAGGGGGCGGGAGGGCTCCTACGAGCAGTACTTC; abundance: many; j_gene: TRBJ2-7; d_gene: TRBD2; v_gene: TRBV11-2
CDR3aa: CASSPTGGVGSDTQYF; CDR3nt: TGTGCCAGCAGTCCGACAGGGGGCGTTGGCTCAGATACGCAGTATTTT; abundance: many; j_gene: TRBJ2-3; d_gene: TRBD1; v_gene: TRBV12-3/TRBV12-4
CDR3aa: CASSQDPTGGTTQYF; CDR3nt: TGCGCCAGCAGCCAAGATCCAACAGGTGGTACGACCCAGTACTTC; abundance: NA; j_gene: TRBJ2-5; d_gene: NA; v_gene: TRBV4-3
CDR3aa: CSAAQGWNTEAFF; CDR3nt: TGCAGTGCGGCACAGGGCTGGAACACTGAAGCTTTCTTT; abundance: many; j_gene: TRBJ1-1; d_gene: NA; v_gene: TRBV20-1